This TCR beta chain derives from a study of blood T cell repertoires in COVID-19. Background on the study: The United States, Italy and Spain supplied acute and convalescent COVID-19 samples.

This clone was observed a single time. CDR1 and CDR2 from the germline V gene are LGHNA and YNFKEQ. The V and J ends lost 1 base and 0 bases, in that order; junction bases with no gene match: 4. The CDR3 totals 16 residues. Per the study methods: Quantification of nucleated cells was approximated via reference gene primer amplification. The repertoire was sequenced with immunoSEQ multiplex PCR; TCRdb's copy has only in-frame clones and lacks some. V, J and clone size are those of that table, while D and trimming were read from the DNA. The sample lists more than 300,000 clones; roughly nine tenths were seen once. Recruits, aged roughly 18 to 89 years, lived in about two dozen US areas. In Cohort 3, a recovered donor had either two negative PCRs, clearance, or symptom resolution.

Sequences were obtained from PBMCs or T cells enriched from blood (not recorded which). The sequence was collected from a woman aged 30 to 39 who had recovered from COVID-19. The chain joins TRBV4-2 to TRBJ1-2, with 8 bases aligning to TRBD1. The CDR3 DNA is TGTGCCAGCAGCCAAGGGGGACAGGCAGCTAACTATGGCTACACCTTC. Translation: CASSQGGQAANYGYTF.